This is a list of T cell receptor beta chains from one sample in a study of blood T cell repertoires in COVID-19. TCRdb's table, derived via immunoSEQ multiplex PCR, lists solely in-frame clones and lacks some. There are under 250,000 clones in the sample; more than 65% occur only once, and approximately 8% lies in the top ten. The sequenced material came from peripheral blood. These receptors were obtained from a woman of 80 years or more with acute or convalescent COVID-19. Both conserved end residues are part of each CDR3. A D gene is named only where the DNA matches it firmly.

j_gene | d_gene | v_gene | CDR3aa
TRBJ1-5 | NA | TRBV6-1 | CASSESLSRGNQPQHF
TRBJ2-3 | TRBD2 | TRBV28 | CAYRGAGADTQYF
TRBJ1-2 | TRBD1 | TRBV28 | CASSKAGGFDYGYTF
TRBJ2-5 | NA | TRBV4-1 | CASSQVEGAQETQYF
TRBJ2-7 | TRBD1 | TRBV20-1 | CSASAGTDSYEQYF
TRBJ2-1 | TRBD2 | TRBV19 | CASSPTSGRVSMNEQFF
TRBJ2-2 | NA | TRBV15 | CATSRDLGEATGELFF
TRBJ1-4 | TRBD1 | TRBV7-9 | CASPGQNNEKLFF
TRBJ1-4 | NA | TRBV10-3 | CAISESGPPNEKLFF
TRBJ1-1 | NA | TRBV6-1 | CASSERRLNTEAFF
TRBJ2-1 | TRBD2 | TRBV7-3 | CASSLMVAGIGNEQFF
TRBJ2-1 | NA | TRBV6-5 | CASISSALDNEQFF
TRBJ2-3 | TRBD2 | TRBV5-1 | CASSRGGTQTDTQYF
TRBJ2-3 | TRBD1 | TRBV5-1 | CASSSRTGEDTQYF
TRBJ2-5 | NA | TRBV29-1 | CSVGRAGITQETQYF
TRBJ1-4 | NA | TRBV6-4 | CASSENGNEKLFF
TRBJ1-6 | NA | TRBV5-1 | CASSLEGRENSPLHF
TRBJ2-7 | TRBD2 | TRBV29-1 | CSVVTSAARNEQYF